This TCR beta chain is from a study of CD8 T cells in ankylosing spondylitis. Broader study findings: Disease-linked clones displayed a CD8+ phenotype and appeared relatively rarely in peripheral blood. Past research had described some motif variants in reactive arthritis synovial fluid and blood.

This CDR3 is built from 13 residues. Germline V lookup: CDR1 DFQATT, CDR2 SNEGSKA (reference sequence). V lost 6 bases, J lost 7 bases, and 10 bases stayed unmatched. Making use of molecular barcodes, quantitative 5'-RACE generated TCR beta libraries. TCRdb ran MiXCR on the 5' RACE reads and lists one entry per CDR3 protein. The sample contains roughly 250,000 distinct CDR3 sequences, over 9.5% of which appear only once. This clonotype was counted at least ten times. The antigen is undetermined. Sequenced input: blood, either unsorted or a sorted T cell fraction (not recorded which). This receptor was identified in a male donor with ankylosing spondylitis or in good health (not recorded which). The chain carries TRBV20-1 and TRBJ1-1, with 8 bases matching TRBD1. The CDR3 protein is CSADGQGRGEAFF. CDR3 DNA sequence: TGCAGTGCAGATGGACAGGGACGGGGTGAAGCTTTCTTT.